This T cell receptor beta chain was recorded in a study of blood T cell repertoires in COVID-19. Study-level information: Acute and convalescent COVID-19 samples came from the United States, Italy and Spain. PBMCs, B-cell-depleted T cells, or T cells were the source of the cDNA or gDNA that made up the material.

Germline CDR1 is KGHSH and CDR2 is LQKENI. The CDR3 is 16 residues long. The V end lost 2 bases, the J end lost 2 bases, and 13 bases lay between the germline ends. In the study's own analysis: Amplifying reference gene primers gave estimates of nucleated cell counts. Profiled with immunoSEQ multiplex PCR; TCRdb holds only in-frame clones, not every one. V and J calls and clone size are those listed in that table; D and trimming were worked out from the DNA. The sample holds under 85,000 clones, roughly four fifths seen once. The clonotype comes from a man aged 50-60 years with acute or convalescent COVID-19. The genes are TRBV18 and TRBJ1-3; the D is unclear. The sample consisted of peripheral blood. The CDR3 loop reads CASSPSPGNTGNTIYF. As DNA, the CDR3 is TGTGCCAGCTCACCATCCCCGGGGAACACTGGAAACACCATATATTTT.